This TCR beta chain was sequenced for a study of blood T cells in healthy people across ages. Points from the study as a whole: The long-lived group displayed more naive CD4+ cells, plus higher diversity, than the aged donors did.

For the second PCR, which ran for about 7 to 11 cycles, a sample-barcoded 5' primer and a J-beta primer mix were used. TCRdb reprocessed the 5' RACE reads with MiXCR, giving one entry per CDR3 protein. Among hundreds of thousands of distinct CDR3 sequences listed, around 45% were seen once. This clonotype has a count of ten or more. What it binds is unknown. Each sample provided at least 5.5 micrograms of extracted total RNA. This CDR3 contains 16 residues. The germline gives CDR1 SQVTM, CDR2 ANQGSEA. V dropped 4 bases and J dropped 0 bases, with 13 bases sitting between them. The source is a man older than 75 in good health. Sequencing was done on a sample of blood. The J gene is TRBJ2-6, the V gene TRBV29-1; TRBD2 is a possible D gene (5 bases). The CDR3 protein is CSVGRDDYSGANVLTF. Here the CDR3 DNA reads TGCAGCGTTGGACGGGATGATTACTCTGGGGCCAACGTCCTGACTTTC.